One and the same sample provided the 14 T cell receptor beta chains below, sequenced in a study of blood T cells in healthy people across ages. A second roughly 6 to 11 cycle PCR used barcoded and J-beta primers. One entry per CDR3 protein, called by TCRdb with MiXCR from the 5' RACE reads. Of 650,000 to 1,000,000 distinct CDR3 sequences in the sample, around 50% were seen once. The sequencing input was blood. These TCRs come from a man older than 75 in good health.

The V and J genes are TRBV7-2 and TRBJ2-4; no firm D call. The CDR3 loop spans 15 amino acids. The germline V gene encodes CDR1 SGHTA and CDR2 FQGNSA. V was cut by 2 bases and J by 9 bases, with 17 bases left in between. Here the CDR3 DNA reads TGTGCCAGCAGCTTAATGGAGCTTCCCGGAAGCATTCAGTACTTC. It yields the protein CASSLMELPGSIQYF.

The chain is built from TRBV7-3 and TRBJ2-4; tentatively, D is TRBD1 (5 bases). The CDR3 spans 13 residues. Germline V gives CDR1 SGHTA, CDR2 FQGTGA. V lost 5 bases and J 13 bases, leaving 18 bases between the germline ends. This CDR3 is CASSPNQGNEQYF. CDR3 nucleotides: TGTGCCAGCAGCCCGAACCAGGGAAATGAGCAGTACTTC.

This clonotype was detected only a few times. This rearrangement joins TRBV7-8 to TRBJ2-7; no firm D call. Germline V gives CDR1 SGHVS, CDR2 FQNEAQ. V shed 5 bases and J shed 1 base, with 15 bases lying between them. This CDR3 contains 15 residues. CDR3 residues: CASSVLEVTSYEQYF. For the CDR3, the DNA is TGTGCCAGCAGCGTTCTCGAGGTAACATCCTACGAGCAGTACTTC.

This sequence joins TRBV7-9 and TRBJ1-1; D perhaps matches TRBD1 (5 bases). The CDR3 is 15 residues long. V dropped 5 bases and J dropped 0 bases, with 13 bases sitting between them. Germline V gene sequence: CDR1 SEHNR, CDR2 FQNEAQ (reference sequence). CDR3 sequence: CASSATSGMNTEAFF. DNA of the CDR3: TGTGCCAGCAGCGCTACCTCAGGGATGAACACTGAAGCTTTCTTT.

V and J are TRBV7-3 and TRBJ2-6; unclear D gene. The CDR3 totals 15 residues. V was shortened by 6 bases and J by 1 base, with 10 bases between the two germline ends. Germline CDR1 reads SGHTA; CDR2 reads FQGTGA. The CDR3 nucleotides are TGTGCCAGCAGTTCTTTTGCGTCTGGGGCCAACGTCCTGACTTTC. It is translated as CASSSFASGANVLTF.

The chain couples TRBV5-1 to TRBJ2-7, with D possibly matching TRBD2 (6 bases). The ends were cut back, 5 bases at V and 5 bases at J, with 17 bases in the middle. This CDR3 has 14 amino acids. Germline V gene lookup returns CDR1 SGHRS and CDR2 YFSETQ. Written as DNA, the CDR3 is TGCGCCAGCAGGGCGGGGACGTCGAATGACGAGCAGTACTTC. Protein product: CASRAGTSNDEQYF. Combining the CDR3 with reference TRBV5-1 and TRBJ2-7 gives the whole variable domain KAGVTQTPRYLIKTRGQQVTLSCSPISGHRSVSWYQQTPGQGLQFLFEYFSETQRNKGNFPGRFSGRQFSNSRSEMNVSTLELGDSALYLCASRAGTSNDEQYFGPGTRLTVT.

The rearrangement uses TRBV10-2 and TRBJ2-1, with 10 nucleotides matching TRBD2. This CDR3 is 14 amino acids long. Trimming cost V 6 bases and J 8 bases; bases outside gene matches: 7. From germline, CDR1 is WSHSY and CDR2 SAAADI. The CDR3 bases are TGCGCCAGCAGATCAGCGGGAGGGTGGGATGAGCAGTTCTTC. Its protein product is CASRSAGGWDEQFF.

This clonotype turned up a few times. A much larger clone differs by one base, so this may be a read error. The gene calls are TRBV29-1 and TRBJ2-3, with D perhaps matching TRBD2 (6 bases). The CDR3 is 16 residues long. Germline assignment: CDR1 SQVTM and CDR2 ANQGSEA. The V and J ends lost 3 bases and 0 bases respectively, with 16 bases between them. CDR3 amino acids: CSVDSWGSGSTDTQYF. CDR3 nucleotides: TGCAGCGTTGATAGTTGGGGTAGCGGAAGCACAGATACGCAGTATTTT.

This clonotype occurred a few times. The chain uses TRBV28 and TRBJ2-3; D is possibly TRBD1 (6 bases). V was pared by 3 bases and J by 5 bases, with 12 bases between. CDR1 and CDR2 from the germline V gene are MDHEN and SYDVKM. The CDR3 runs to 14 residues. CDR3 residues: CASSFWGRIDTQYF. CDR3 nucleotides: TGTGCCAGCAGTTTCTGGGGGCGCATAGATACGCAGTATTTT.

In this sample, this clonotype turned up once. The chain's CDR3 is CASRSGGTQDTQYF. DNA of the CDR3: TGTGCCAGCAGATCGGGCGGCACCCAAGATACGCAGTATTTT. The chain is built from TRBV6-2 or TRBV6-3 and TRBJ2-3; D not resolved. The CDR3 consists of 14 residues. Germline V CDR1 and CDR2: MNHEY, SVGEGT. The V end was cut by 6 bases, the J end by 5 bases, with 15 bases between.

The rearrangement joins TRBV27 to TRBJ1-5, with D uncertain. This CDR3 is 13 amino acids long. Germline lookup yields CDR1 MNHEY and CDR2 SMNVEV (reference sequence). Trimming took 5 bases from V and 5 from J, leaving 10 bases between them. CDR3 DNA: TGTGCCAGCAGTCCCACGAGTTATCAGCCCCAGCATTTT. Translated, it gives CASSPTSYQPQHF.

V is TRBV5-1 and J is TRBJ2-3; 9 nucleotides line up with TRBD1. Trimming at V came to 4 bases and at J to 5 bases, leaving 11 bases not matched to a gene. Germline V gene sequence: CDR1 SGHRS, CDR2 YFSETQ. This CDR3 has 16 residues. Here the CDR3 reads CASSPNRGRGLDTQYF. For the CDR3, the DNA is TGCGCCAGCAGCCCTAACAGGGGGCGCGGTCTAGATACGCAGTATTTT.

This clonotype was picked up a small number of times. One end of the junction fails to match germline, which may point to a read error. The genes are TRBV15 and TRBJ2-5, with 7 bases that match TRBD2. This CDR3 has 12 residues. Looked up from germline, CDR1 is LNHNV and CDR2 is YYDKDF (reference sequence). The CDR3 protein is CATSRDGGSSDF. CDR3 coding DNA: TGTGCCACCAGCAGAGATGGCGGGAGCTCAGACTTC.

The sample holds a few counts of this clonotype. The V call is TRBV7-2, the J call TRBJ2-3; 9 bases are a match to TRBD2. V was pared by 8 bases and J by 6 bases, with 12 bases of the junction left unmatched. The CDR3 has 15 amino acids. Germline V gives CDR1 SGHTA, CDR2 FQGNSA. The CDR3 loop is CASASAGGRGDTQYF. CDR3 sequence (DNA): TGTGCCAGCGCCTCGGCGGGAGGGCGAGGGGATACGCAGTATTTT.